This note documents a single TCR beta chain sequence. Antigen unknown. Profiled with immunoSEQ multiplex PCR; TCRdb holds only in-frame clones, not every one. The table lists some 180,000 clones, about 87% of them singletons. This specimen belongs to a study of T cell responses to AZD1222 COVID-19 vaccine. Study-wide findings and caveats: Unmutated variant regions reportedly attract nearly half of all spike-specific TCRs. Spike-specific TCR depth and breadth grew after two AZD1222 doses.

Per the germline V gene, CDR1 is MDHEN and CDR2 is SYDVKM. CDR3 length: 13 amino acids. This clonotype was obtained from an adult in good health. Source: peripheral blood, taken on day 0 of AZD1222 vaccination. V is TRBV28 and J is TRBJ2-7; unclear D gene. CDR3: CTSTSGQSYEQYF. The CDR3, as DNA: TGTACAAGCACTTCCGGGCAGTCCTACGAGCAGTACTTC.